This is a list of T cell receptor beta chains from one sample in a study of cytomegalovirus exposure and HLA in healthy donors. Generated by immunoSEQ multiplex PCR, the TCRdb table keeps only in-frame clones and is missing some. The data hold 45,000 to 65,000 clones, with approximately 80% observed a single time. The sample consisted of PBMCs. These TCRs come from a woman in her forties in good health and CMV-seropositive. Each CDR3 is given with its conserved first and last residue. The D gene is left open where the match is weak. Size is stated for part of the rows, as once, few or many counts, or as a class when the clone is expanded.

v_call: TRBV19; clone_size: -; j_call: TRBJ2-5; d_call: TRBD1; cdr3_aa: CASSPRTGAETQYF; cdr3_nt: TGTGCCAGTAGTCCCAGGACAGGGGCAGAGACCCAGTACTTC
v_call: TRBV27; clone_size: -; j_call: TRBJ1-2; d_call: -; cdr3_aa: CASSMSGRWEGIGGYTF; cdr3_nt: TGTGCCAGCAGTATGTCCGGGAGGTGGGAGGGAATAGGTGGCTACACCTTC
v_call: TRBV7-2; clone_size: few; j_call: TRBJ2-7; d_call: -; cdr3_aa: CASSLWGRGYEQYF; cdr3_nt: TGTGCCAGCAGCTTATGGGGGCGTGGTTACGAGCAGTACTTC
v_call: TRBV19; clone_size: -; j_call: TRBJ2-7; d_call: -; cdr3_aa: CASSMGSEAYEQYF; cdr3_nt: TGTGCCAGTAGTATGGGGAGCGAGGCCTACGAGCAGTACTTC
v_call: TRBV5-8; clone_size: -; j_call: TRBJ1-4; d_call: -; cdr3_aa: CASSQTGKTNEKLFF; cdr3_nt: TGTGCCAGCAGCCAAACAGGGAAGACTAATGAAAAACTGTTTTTT
v_call: TRBV29-1; clone_size: -; j_call: TRBJ2-2; d_call: TRBD1; cdr3_aa: CSVGRQGGTGELFF; cdr3_nt: TGCAGCGTCGGTAGACAGGGTGGAACCGGGGAGCTGTTTTTT
v_call: TRBV18; clone_size: -; j_call: TRBJ1-5; d_call: -; cdr3_aa: CASSPRDTEYQPQHF; cdr3_nt: TGTGCCAGCTCACCCCGGGACACCGAATATCAGCCCCAGCATTTT
v_call: TRBV6-4; clone_size: -; j_call: TRBJ2-1; d_call: -; cdr3_aa: CASSPGGEHNEQFF; cdr3_nt: TGTGCCAGCAGCCCGGGCGGGGAACACAATGAGCAGTTCTTC
v_call: TRBV18; clone_size: few; j_call: TRBJ1-1; d_call: TRBD1; cdr3_aa: CASSPLGQGMNTEAFF; cdr3_nt: TGTGCCAGCTCACCATTGGGACAGGGCATGAACACTGAAGCTTTCTTT
v_call: TRBV11-2; clone_size: few; j_call: TRBJ1-2; d_call: TRBD1; cdr3_aa: CASSRDRQGANGYTF; cdr3_nt: TGTGCCAGCAGCCGGGATAGACAGGGGGCGAATGGCTACACCTTC
v_call: TRBV27; clone_size: few; j_call: TRBJ1-6; d_call: TRBD1; cdr3_aa: CASRLGQERSPLHF; cdr3_nt: TGTGCCAGCAGATTAGGACAGGAACGATCACCCCTCCACTTT
v_call: TRBV5-1; clone_size: -; j_call: TRBJ1-4; d_call: TRBD1; cdr3_aa: CASSFDRPGQGYEKLFF; cdr3_nt: TGCGCCAGCAGCTTCGATAGACCGGGACAGGGATATGAAAAACTGTTTTTT
v_call: TRBV7-9; clone_size: -; j_call: TRBJ2-3; d_call: TRBD2; cdr3_aa: CASSFTGLARGDTQYF; cdr3_nt: TGTGCCAGCAGCTTCACGGGACTAGCGAGGGGAGATACGCAGTATTTT
v_call: TRBV11-2; clone_size: once; j_call: TRBJ2-1; d_call: TRBD2; cdr3_aa: CASSYRGGLYNEQFF; cdr3_nt: TGTGCCAGCAGCTATCGGGGGGGCCTTTACAATGAGCAGTTCTTC
v_call: TRBV6-5; clone_size: -; j_call: TRBJ2-7; d_call: TRBD1; cdr3_aa: CASTPRQGMRQYF; cdr3_nt: TGTGCCAGCACCCCCCGACAGGGTATGAGGCAGTACTTC
v_call: TRBV4-1; clone_size: -; j_call: TRBJ2-2; d_call: -; cdr3_aa: CASSSPGKERTGELFF; cdr3_nt: TGCGCCAGCAGCTCCCCCGGGAAGGAGAGGACCGGGGAGCTGTTTTTT
v_call: TRBV2; clone_size: -; j_call: TRBJ2-2; d_call: TRBD1; cdr3_aa: CASRVTGLSTGELFF; cdr3_nt: TGTGCCAGCAGAGTGACAGGGTTGAGCACCGGGGAGCTGTTTTTT
v_call: TRBV7-2; clone_size: -; j_call: TRBJ1-2; d_call: TRBD1; cdr3_aa: CASSSRQGGGYGYTF; cdr3_nt: TGTGCCAGCAGCTCGCGACAGGGCGGTGGCTATGGCTACACCTTC
v_call: TRBV6-4; clone_size: -; j_call: TRBJ2-3; d_call: TRBD2; cdr3_aa: CASSSSSGGLSTDTQYF; cdr3_nt: TGTGCCAGCAGTTCGTCTAGCGGGGGGCTTAGCACAGATACGCAGTATTTT
v_call: TRBV7-2; clone_size: -; j_call: TRBJ2-5; d_call: -; cdr3_aa: CASSSFAGAQETQYF; cdr3_nt: TGTGCCAGCAGCTCCTTTGCGGGGGCTCAAGAGACCCAGTACTTC
v_call: TRBV4-3; clone_size: -; j_call: TRBJ2-2; d_call: TRBD1; cdr3_aa: CASSQDYDRGNTGELFF; cdr3_nt: TGCGCCAGCAGCCAAGATTACGACAGGGGGAACACCGGGGAGCTGTTTTTT
v_call: TRBV7-6; clone_size: -; j_call: TRBJ2-5; d_call: -; cdr3_aa: CASSLALPVGTQYF; cdr3_nt: TGTGCCAGCAGCTTAGCGTTACCGGTCGGGACCCAGTACTTC
v_call: TRBV4-2; clone_size: -; j_call: TRBJ2-7; d_call: -; cdr3_aa: CASSQDRAYEQYF; cdr3_nt: TGTGCCAGCAGCCAAGACAGGGCCTACGAGCAGTACTTC
v_call: TRBV11-2; clone_size: -; j_call: TRBJ2-3; d_call: TRBD2; cdr3_aa: CASSIRTSGGVTQYF; cdr3_nt: TGTGCCAGCAGCATCCGGACTAGCGGGGGGGTTACGCAGTATTTT
v_call: TRBV7-9; clone_size: -; j_call: TRBJ1-2; d_call: -; cdr3_aa: CASSRDSHGYTF; cdr3_nt: TGTGCCAGCAGCCGAGACAGTCACGGCTACACCTTC
v_call: TRBV19; clone_size: -; j_call: TRBJ1-5; d_call: -; cdr3_aa: CASSIGDQPQHF; cdr3_nt: TGTGCCAGTAGTATTGGAGATCAGCCCCAGCATTTT
v_call: TRBV9; clone_size: -; j_call: TRBJ1-1; d_call: -; cdr3_aa: CASSVGPQGTTEAFF; cdr3_nt: TGTGCCAGCAGCGTAGGGCCCCAGGGTACGACTGAAGCTTTCTTT
v_call: TRBV5-1; clone_size: -; j_call: TRBJ2-3; d_call: -; cdr3_aa: CAGSLGGTDTQYF; cdr3_nt: TGCGCCGGCAGCTTGGGAGGCACAGATACGCAGTATTTT
v_call: TRBV11-2; clone_size: -; j_call: TRBJ1-2; d_call: TRBD1; cdr3_aa: CASSQPGQGRIYGYTF; cdr3_nt: TGTGCCAGCAGCCAACCTGGACAGGGTAGGATCTATGGCTACACCTTC
v_call: TRBV7-9; clone_size: -; j_call: TRBJ2-7; d_call: -; cdr3_aa: CSSSHSYEQYF; cdr3_nt: TGTTCCAGCAGTCACAGCTACGAGCAGTACTTC
v_call: TRBV7-9; clone_size: -; j_call: TRBJ2-3; d_call: TRBD2; cdr3_aa: CASSLGGLAGARRTDTQYF; cdr3_nt: TGTGCCAGCAGCTTAGGCGGACTAGCGGGGGCCCGACGCACAGATACGCAGTATTTT
v_call: TRBV14; clone_size: -; j_call: TRBJ2-7; d_call: -; cdr3_aa: CASSLDRRSSYEQYF; cdr3_nt: TGTGCCAGCAGCTTAGACAGAAGGAGCTCCTACGAGCAGTACTTC
v_call: TRBV4-1; clone_size: -; j_call: TRBJ2-7; d_call: -; cdr3_aa: CASSPRRTPDYEQYF; cdr3_nt: TGCGCCAGCAGCCCGAGAAGGACACCGGACTACGAGCAGTACTTC
v_call: TRBV19; clone_size: -; j_call: TRBJ1-2; d_call: -; cdr3_aa: CASSIVLGDGYTF; cdr3_nt: TGTGCCAGTAGTATAGTCCTCGGGGATGGCTACACCTTC
v_call: TRBV5-1; clone_size: -; j_call: TRBJ2-7; d_call: -; cdr3_aa: CASSLGHSEQYF; cdr3_nt: TGCGCCAGCAGCTTAGGACACTCCGAGCAGTACTTC
v_call: TRBV5-6; clone_size: once; j_call: TRBJ2-1; d_call: -; cdr3_aa: CASSSAGPGQFF; cdr3_nt: TGTGCCAGCAGTTCGGCGGGACCTGGGCAGTTCTTC
v_call: TRBV5-8; clone_size: -; j_call: TRBJ2-1; d_call: TRBD2; cdr3_aa: CASSLETGGLAYNEQFF; cdr3_nt: TGTGCCAGCAGCTTGGAGACGGGGGGGCTCGCCTACAATGAGCAGTTCTTC
v_call: TRBV25-1; clone_size: -; j_call: TRBJ1-3; d_call: -; cdr3_aa: CASSALAGSGNTIYF; cdr3_nt: TGTGCCAGCAGTGCACTCGCAGGGTCTGGAAACACCATATATTTT
v_call: TRBV30; clone_size: few; j_call: TRBJ2-5; d_call: -; cdr3_aa: CAWSVSPGVRETQYF; cdr3_nt: TGTGCCTGGAGTGTAAGCCCGGGGGTCAGAGAGACCCAGTACTTC
v_call: TRBV5-1; clone_size: -; j_call: TRBJ2-2; d_call: TRBD1; cdr3_aa: CASSPPGQGVPGELFF; cdr3_nt: TGCGCCAGCAGCCCCCCCGGACAGGGGGTCCCCGGGGAGCTGTTTTTT
v_call: TRBV28; clone_size: -; j_call: TRBJ1-4; d_call: TRBD1; cdr3_aa: CAIRGRTGGIGKLFF; cdr3_nt: TGTGCCATCCGTGGAAGGACAGGGGGCATAGGAAAACTGTTTTTT
v_call: TRBV7-2; clone_size: few; j_call: TRBJ1-4; d_call: TRBD1; cdr3_aa: CASSWWGSGTGGKNEKLFF; cdr3_nt: TGTGCCAGCAGCTGGTGGGGATCCGGGACAGGGGGCAAGAATGAAAAACTGTTTTTT
v_call: TRBV5-1; clone_size: -; j_call: TRBJ1-4; d_call: -; cdr3_aa: CASSLGYSENEKLFF; cdr3_nt: TGCGCCAGCAGCTTGGGTTACAGTGAAAATGAAAAACTGTTTTTT
v_call: TRBV14; clone_size: once; j_call: TRBJ2-7; d_call: -; cdr3_aa: CASSQGYYEQYF; cdr3_nt: TGTGCCAGCAGCCAAGGCTACTACGAGCAGTACTTC
v_call: TRBV5-6; clone_size: -; j_call: TRBJ1-1; d_call: -; cdr3_aa: CASSLARTANTEAFF; cdr3_nt: TGTGCCAGCAGCTTGGCACGGACAGCGAACACTGAAGCTTTCTTT
v_call: TRBV6-5; clone_size: -; j_call: TRBJ2-2; d_call: TRBD1; cdr3_aa: CASSYSQGANTGELFF; cdr3_nt: TGTGCCAGCAGTTACTCGCAGGGGGCGAACACCGGGGAGCTGTTTTTT
v_call: TRBV19; clone_size: -; j_call: TRBJ1-5; d_call: -; cdr3_aa: CASSIDLGATQPQHF; cdr3_nt: TGTGCCAGTAGTATAGATCTGGGGGCCACTCAGCCCCAGCATTTT
v_call: TRBV4-3; clone_size: -; j_call: TRBJ1-3; d_call: -; cdr3_aa: CASSLGGASSGNTIYF; cdr3_nt: TGCGCCAGCAGCCTAGGAGGGGCCAGCTCTGGAAACACCATATATTTT
v_call: TRBV7-9; clone_size: -; j_call: TRBJ2-3; d_call: -; cdr3_aa: CASSLVVALVADTQYF; cdr3_nt: TGTGCCAGCAGCTTAGTGGTCGCTTTAGTTGCAGATACGCAGTATTTT
v_call: TRBV19; clone_size: -; j_call: TRBJ2-5; d_call: TRBD1; cdr3_aa: CASNDRGRRETQYF; cdr3_nt: TGTGCCAGTAATGACAGGGGGCGGCGAGAGACCCAGTACTTC
v_call: TRBV19; clone_size: -; j_call: TRBJ1-2; d_call: -; cdr3_aa: CASSLFGSNYYGYTF; cdr3_nt: TGCGCCAGTAGCCTATTCGGGAGCAACTACTATGGCTACACCTTC
v_call: TRBV11-2; clone_size: once; j_call: TRBJ2-2; d_call: -; cdr3_aa: CASSFGATGELFF; cdr3_nt: TGTGCCAGCAGCTTTGGGGCGACCGGGGAGCTGTTTTTT
v_call: TRBV7-2; clone_size: -; j_call: TRBJ1-6; d_call: -; cdr3_aa: CASSLGGSPIGGPNSPLHF; cdr3_nt: TGTGCCAGCAGCTTAGGGGGGAGCCCAATAGGGGGTCCCAATTCACCCCTCCACTTT
v_call: TRBV4-3; clone_size: -; j_call: TRBJ1-2; d_call: -; cdr3_aa: CASSQEMGRGGYTF; cdr3_nt: TGCGCCAGCAGCCAAGAAATGGGGCGGGGGGGCTACACCTTC
v_call: TRBV5-1; clone_size: -; j_call: TRBJ2-1; d_call: -; cdr3_aa: CASSLGTGSYNEQFF; cdr3_nt: TGCGCCAGCAGCTTGGGAACGGGCTCCTACAATGAGCAGTTCTTC